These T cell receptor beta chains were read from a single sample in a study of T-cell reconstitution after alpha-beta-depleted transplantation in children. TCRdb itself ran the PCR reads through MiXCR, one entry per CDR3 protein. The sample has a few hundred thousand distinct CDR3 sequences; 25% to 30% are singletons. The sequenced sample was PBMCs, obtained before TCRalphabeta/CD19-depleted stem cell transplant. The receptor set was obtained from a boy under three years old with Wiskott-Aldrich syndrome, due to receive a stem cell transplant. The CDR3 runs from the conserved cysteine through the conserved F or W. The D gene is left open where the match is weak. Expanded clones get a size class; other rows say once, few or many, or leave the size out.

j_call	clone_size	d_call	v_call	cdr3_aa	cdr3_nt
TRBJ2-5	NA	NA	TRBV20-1	CSASLLVGLETQYF	TGCAGTGCTAGTCTGCTAGTCGGTTTGGAGACCCAGTACTTC
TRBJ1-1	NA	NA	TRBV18	CASSPLGPLNTEAFF	TGTGCCAGCTCACCCCTTGGGCCCTTGAACACTGAAGCTTTCTTT
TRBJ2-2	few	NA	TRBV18	CASSPRGRNTGELFF	TGTGCCAGCTCACCACGGGGGAGGAACACCGGGGAGCTGTTTTTT
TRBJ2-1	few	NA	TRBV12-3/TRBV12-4	CATSPRDGLSSYNEQFF	TGTGCCACCTCGCCCCGGGACGGTTTGAGCTCCTACAATGAGCAGTTCTTC
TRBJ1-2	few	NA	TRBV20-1	CSARDTFPGYTF	TGCAGTGCTAGAGATACGTTCCCTGGCTACACCTTC
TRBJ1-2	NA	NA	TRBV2	CASSVRGQGAGYTF	TGTGCCAGCAGTGTAAGGGGCCAGGGAGCTGGCTACACCTTC
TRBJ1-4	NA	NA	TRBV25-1	CASSGSSGSNEKLFF	TGTGCCAGCAGTGGATCCTCGGGAAGTAATGAAAAACTGTTTTTT
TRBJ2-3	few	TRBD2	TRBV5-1	CASSSGTSGKDTQYF	TGCGCCAGCAGTTCCGGGACTAGCGGGAAAGATACGCAGTATTTT
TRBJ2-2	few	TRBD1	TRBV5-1	CASSADRGLNTGELFF	TGCGCCAGCAGCGCTGACAGGGGCCTTAACACCGGGGAGCTGTTTTTT
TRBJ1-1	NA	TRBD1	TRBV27	CASSLIGTGGTEAFF	TGTGCCAGCAGCCTAATTGGGACAGGGGGTACTGAAGCTTTCTTT
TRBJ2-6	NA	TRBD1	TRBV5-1	CASSLWTGRGVSGANVLTF	TGCGCCAGCAGCTTGTGGACAGGGAGAGGTGTCTCTGGGGCCAACGTCCTGACTTTC
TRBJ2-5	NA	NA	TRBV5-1	CASSLVWAGETQYF	TGCGCCAGCAGCTTGGTCTGGGCCGGAGAGACCCAGTACTTC
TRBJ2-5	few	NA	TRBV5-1	CASSFSAEETQYF	TGCGCCAGCAGCTTCTCGGCAGAAGAGACCCAGTACTTC
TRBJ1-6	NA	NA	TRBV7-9	CASSFSGAKSPLHF	TGTGCCAGCAGCTTTTCAGGGGCGAAGTCACCCCTCCACTTT
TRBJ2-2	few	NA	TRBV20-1	CSATRGGTGELFF	TGCAGTGCTACCAGGGGAGGAACCGGGGAGCTGTTTTTT
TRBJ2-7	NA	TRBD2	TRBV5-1	CASRSFAGGPYEQYF	TGCGCCAGCAGAAGCTTCGCGGGAGGGCCCTACGAGCAGTACTTC
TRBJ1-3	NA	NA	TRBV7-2	CASSLRVGSNTIYF	TGTGCCAGCAGCTTGCGGGTGGGAAGTAACACCATATATTTT
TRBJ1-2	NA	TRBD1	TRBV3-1	CASSQRTGGWDSRYGYTF	TGTGCCAGCAGCCAAAGGACAGGGGGCTGGGATTCACGTTATGGCTACACCTTC
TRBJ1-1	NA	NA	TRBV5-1	CASGRGETNTEAFF	TGCGCCAGCGGACGGGGAGAAACGAACACTGAAGCTTTCTTT
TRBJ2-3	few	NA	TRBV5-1	CASSLVQGTDTQYF	TGCGCCAGCAGCTTGGTTCAGGGCACAGATACGCAGTATTTT
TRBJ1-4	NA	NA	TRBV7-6	CASSFLSGEKLFF	TGTGCCAGCAGCTTTCTTTCAGGGGAAAAACTGTTTTTT
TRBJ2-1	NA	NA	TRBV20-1	CSPLSSAKYNEQFF	TGCAGTCCCCTTTCTAGCGCTAAATACAATGAGCAGTTCTTC
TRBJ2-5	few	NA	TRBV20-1	CSAPRTVQETQYF	TGCAGTGCCCCCCGGACAGTCCAAGAGACCCAGTACTTC
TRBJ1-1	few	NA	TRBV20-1	CSARVYRVYTEAFF	TGCAGTGCTAGAGTTTATAGGGTTTACACTGAAGCTTTCTTT
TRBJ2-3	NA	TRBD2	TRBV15	CATSRVAAGARDTQYF	TGTGCCACCAGCAGAGTAGCGGCGGGAGCCAGGGATACGCAGTATTTT
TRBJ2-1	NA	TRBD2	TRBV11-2	CASSFKLAGGSRVGEQFF	TGTGCCAGCAGTTTCAAACTAGCGGGAGGGTCGAGAGTGGGTGAGCAGTTCTTC
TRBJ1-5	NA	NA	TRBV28	CASSHGTGNQPQHF	TGTGCCAGCAGTCACGGGACGGGGAATCAGCCCCAGCATTTT
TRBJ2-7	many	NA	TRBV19	CASTGSGEQYF	TGTGCCAGTACTGGATCGGGCGAGCAGTACTTC
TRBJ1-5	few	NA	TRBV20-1	CSVAGRGSNQPQHF	TGCAGCGTCGCAGGGCGAGGGAGCAATCAGCCCCAGCATTTT
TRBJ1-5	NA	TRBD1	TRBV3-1	CASSLLQGAKYSNQPQHF	TGTGCCAGCAGCCTTCTACAGGGGGCTAAATATAGCAATCAGCCCCAGCATTTT
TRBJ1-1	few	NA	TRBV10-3	CAISDEGLNTEAFF	TGTGCCATCAGTGATGAGGGTTTGAACACTGAAGCTTTCTTT
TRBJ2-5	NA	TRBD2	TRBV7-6	CASSLEGPGLAGGETQYF	TGTGCCAGCAGCTTAGAAGGTCCGGGACTAGCGGGAGGAGAGACCCAGTACTTC
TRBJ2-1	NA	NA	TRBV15	CATSRDFRVGEQFF	TGTGCCACCAGCAGAGATTTCAGGGTAGGGGAGCAGTTCTTC
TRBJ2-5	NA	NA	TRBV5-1	CASSARTPYQETQYF	TGCGCCAGCAGCGCTCGGACCCCGTACCAAGAGACCCAGTACTTC
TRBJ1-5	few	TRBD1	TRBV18	CASSPWGTGLNQPQHF	TGTGCCAGCTCACCGTGGGGGACAGGCCTCAATCAGCCCCAGCATTTT
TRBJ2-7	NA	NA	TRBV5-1	CASSPGEWGTYEQYF	TGCGCCAGCAGCCCGGGGGAATGGGGAACCTACGAGCAGTACTTC
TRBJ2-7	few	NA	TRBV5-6	CASSLYRATQQYF	TGTGCCAGCAGCTTGTACAGGGCCACGCAGCAGTACTTC
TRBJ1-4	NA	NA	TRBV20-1	CSARVFPGNEKLFF	TGCAGTGCTAGAGTTTTCCCGGGGAATGAAAAACTGTTTTTT